These T cell receptor beta chains were read from a single sample in a study of blood T cell repertoires in COVID-19. Assay used: immunoSEQ multiplex PCR; TCRdb lists only in-frame clones, some missing. The sample lists 300,000 to 350,000 clones; about 87% were seen once. Sequencing input: peripheral blood. These receptors were obtained from a woman in her twenties or thirties with COVID-19, enrolled during active disease. The CDR3 runs from the conserved cysteine through the conserved F or W. Fields, in order: CDR3 length, J gene, V gene, D gene, CDR3 protein. D genes are given only for firm matches.

>15|TRBJ2-3|TRBV10-2|TRBD1
CASRKTGVGTDTQYF
>15|TRBJ1-3|TRBV11-3|-
CASSLYRAAGNTIYF
>17|TRBJ1-2|TRBV7-8|-
CASSLAGSRGFLRGYTF
>15|TRBJ2-7|TRBV5-1|TRBD2
CASSSTSGGSDEQYF
>13|TRBJ1-1|TRBV7-2|-
CASSLDFSSEAFF
>16|TRBJ2-3|TRBV4-1|TRBD2
CASSQSGVRGTDTQYF
>17|TRBJ2-3|TRBV11-3|TRBD2
CASSSPSGGGLTDTQYF
>12|TRBJ1-1|TRBV10-1|-
CARRGGGTEAFF
>15|TRBJ2-7|TRBV18|TRBD2
CASSPPSGGGYEQYF
>14|TRBJ1-2|TRBV6-5|-
CASRYRARGYGYTF
>14|TRBJ2-2|TRBV18|TRBD1
CASSVDRVDGELFF
>14|TRBJ1-4|TRBV29-1|TRBD1
CSVRDRGTNEKLFF
>16|TRBJ2-5|TRBV6-5|-
CASSYSVGSNKETQYF
>16|TRBJ2-7|TRBV5-5|TRBD2
CASSYRTSGVSYEQYF
>15|TRBJ2-1|TRBV5-6|TRBD2
CASRLRTSGGNEQFF
>14|TRBJ1-1|TRBV4-1|-
CASSQNQGYTEAFF
>15|TRBJ2-3|TRBV3-1/TRBV3-2|TRBD2
CASSLGGLEGDTQYF
>13|TRBJ1-4|TRBV4-3|-
CASSQDSGEKLFF
>17|TRBJ2-1|TRBV4-1|TRBD2
CASSQRTSGGRNNEQFF
>11|TRBJ2-5|TRBV11-3|-
CASSPGETQYF
>13|TRBJ1-2|TRBV10-1|-
CASPRFPYRGYTF
>13|TRBJ1-2|TRBV28|-
CASSLGTHYGYTF
>13|TRBJ1-5|TRBV7-9|-
CASSLRGWQPQHF